The TCR beta chain described here comes from a study of a mutant IDH1 vaccine in newly diagnosed glioma. Time point described: week 23, last vaccination. Topical imiquimod accompanied each vaccine dose, which consisted of 300 ug of mutant IDH1 20-mer peptide. As for this clone: Its antigen is unidentified.

Assay: immunoSEQ multiplex PCR; the TCRdb copy retains only in-frame clones and omits some. The sample includes about 44,000 clones, approximately 90% of them seen just once. The clonotype was recovered from a man aged 50 or older with glioma. The sample here was PBMCs, taken from a glioma patient whose treatment included an IDH1 peptide vaccine.

The CDR3 loop is CASREQSYEQYF. The CDR3 bases are TGCGCCAGCAGAGAACAGAGCTACGAGCAGTACTTC. This sequence joins TRBV5-1 and TRBJ2-7; D ambiguous. The CDR3 is made up of 12 amino acids. With 5 bases removed from V and 3 bases from J, the gap between germline ends came to 9 bases. Germline V lookup: CDR1 SGHRS, CDR2 YFSETQ.